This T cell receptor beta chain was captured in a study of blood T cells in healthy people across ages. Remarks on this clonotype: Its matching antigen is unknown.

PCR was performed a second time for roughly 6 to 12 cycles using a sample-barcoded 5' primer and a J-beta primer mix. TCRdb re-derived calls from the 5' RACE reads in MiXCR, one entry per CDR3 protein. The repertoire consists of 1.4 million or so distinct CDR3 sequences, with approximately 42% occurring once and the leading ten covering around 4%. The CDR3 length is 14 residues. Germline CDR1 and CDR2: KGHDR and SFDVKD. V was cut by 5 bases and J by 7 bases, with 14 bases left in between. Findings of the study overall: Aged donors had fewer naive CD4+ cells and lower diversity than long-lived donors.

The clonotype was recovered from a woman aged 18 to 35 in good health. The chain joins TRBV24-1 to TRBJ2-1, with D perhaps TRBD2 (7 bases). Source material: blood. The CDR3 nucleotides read TGTGCCACCAGTGGGGGGCGTAGCGGGAATGAGCAGTTCTTC. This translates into CATSGGRSGNEQFF.